The clone carrying this TCR beta chain is judged medium-sized. These data are taken from a study of HIV-infected patients and healthy controls. V was shortened by 3 bases and J by 1 base, with 9 bases between the two germline ends. CDR1 and CDR2 from the germline V gene are KGHSH and LQKENI. The CDR3 sequence is 14 residues long. The repertoire came from unfractionated whole blood and reflected all unsorted peripheral T cells. cDNA was made from 500 ng RNA using alpha and beta constant primers. Separate chain-specific third strand synthesis with multiplexing indices produced the alpha and beta libraries. One entry per CDR3 protein, called by TCRdb with MiXCR from the 5' RACE reads. The sample carries roughly 20,000 distinct CDR3 sequences, 8.5% to 9.5% recorded once.

Sequencing was done on a sample of blood. The chain recombines TRBV18 with TRBJ2-5; D remains ambiguous. The origin of this receptor is an adult in good health. DNA of the CDR3: TGTGCCAGCTCACCTGGGCCAGCCCAAGAGACCCAGTACTTC. Its protein product is CASSPGPAQETQYF.